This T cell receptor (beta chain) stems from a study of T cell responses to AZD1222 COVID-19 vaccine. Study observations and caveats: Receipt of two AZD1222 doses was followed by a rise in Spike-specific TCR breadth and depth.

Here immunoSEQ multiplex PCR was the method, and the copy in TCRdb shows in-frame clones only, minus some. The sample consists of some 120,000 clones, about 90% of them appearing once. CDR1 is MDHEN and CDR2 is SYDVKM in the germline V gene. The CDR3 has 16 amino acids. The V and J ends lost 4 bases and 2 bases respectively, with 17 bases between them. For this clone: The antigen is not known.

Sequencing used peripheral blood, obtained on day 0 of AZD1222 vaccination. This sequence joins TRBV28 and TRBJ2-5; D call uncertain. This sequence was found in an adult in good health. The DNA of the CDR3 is TGTGCCAGCAGTTCCCCCCAGGAATTCTTACAAGAGACCCAGTACTTC. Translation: CASSSPQEFLQETQYF.